This T cell receptor beta chain was identified during a study of blood T cell repertoires in COVID-19. At the level of the study: Collection of acute and convalescent COVID-19 samples took place in the United States, Italy and Spain. PBMCs, B-cell-depleted T cells, or T cells provided the cDNA or gDNA that made up the material.

The germline V gene has CDR1 MDHEN and CDR2 SYDVKM. The CDR3 runs 14 residues. V lost 6 bases and J lost 3; bases outside the gene matches: 7. Original data processing: Estimation of nucleated cell counts was performed using reference gene primer amplification. Clones were sequenced by immunoSEQ multiplex PCR, and TCRdb holds only the in-frame ones, with some missing. That table is the source of V, J and clone size, and D and trimming were worked out from the DNA. The top ten clones hold about 6.5% of a sample with approximately 360,000 clones, nearly 90% of them seen once. The receptor was isolated from a man aged 18 to 30 with active or convalescent COVID-19. V is TRBV28 and J is TRBJ1-2, with 7 bases identical to TRBD1. Material for sequencing was peripheral blood. The DNA of the CDR3 is TGTGCCAGCAGCCCCGGCGGGACAGACTATGGCTACACCTTC. It translates to CASSPGGTDYGYTF.